This T cell receptor beta chain was captured by sequencing in a study of blood T cell repertoires in COVID-19. Whole-study context: Samples taken during acute and convalescent COVID-19 were collected in the United States, Italy and Spain. Nucleic acid was either cDNA or gDNA, and it came from T cells, B-cell-depleted T cells, or PBMCs.

Grouping used clinical history reported by participants in a survey and questionnaire. A PCR-confirmed or clinician-diagnosed COVID-19 case had contacted exposed participants within 2 weeks of entry. Germline V gene sequence: CDR1 SQVTM, CDR2 ANQGSEA. This CDR3 has 16 residues. V lost 4 bases to trimming and J lost 7 bases; unmatched junction nucleotides: 18. Sequenced by immunoSEQ multiplex PCR; TCRdb stores in-frame clones only, minus some. The table includes about 280,000 clones, approximately 80% detected once. Source material: PBMCs or T cells enriched from blood (not recorded which). The gene calls are TRBV29-1 and TRBJ1-1; TRBD1 matches at 7 bases. The TCR was taken from a man aged 40-55 years who had been exposed to COVID-19. Here the CDR3 reads CSVVLLDEGGADEAFF. In nucleotides, the CDR3 is TGCAGCGTTGTCTTATTAGATGAAGGGGGCGCCGATGAAGCTTTCTTT. The entire variable domain, with the rest obtained from reference TRBV29-1 and TRBJ1-1, is as follows: SAVISQKPSRDICQRGTSLTIQCQVDSQVTMMFWYRQQPGQSLTLIATANQGSEATYESGFVIDKFPISRPNLTFSTLTVSNMSPEDSSIYLCSVVLLDEGGADEAFFGQGTRLTVV.